The 20 T cell receptor beta chains below come from one sample, sequenced in a study of response to subunit inactivated influenza vaccine. MiXCR, applied by TCRdb to the RT-PCR reads, yields one record per CDR3 protein. The data show about 500,000 distinct CDR3 sequences, with more than 15% seen just once and roughly 3% held by the top ten. Sequencing was performed on CD4+ T cells sorted from PBMCs, taken around 25 months after vaccination. These receptors all come from a man aged 45 to 75 who received an inactivated influenza vaccine.

This clonotype was picked up a small number of times. This sequence joins TRBV7-8 and TRBJ2-7; D is undetermined. Germline lookup yields CDR1 SGHVS and CDR2 FQNEAQ. The CDR3 extends over 11 amino acids. With 5 bases removed from V and 6 bases from J, the gap between germline ends came to 8 bases. DNA of the CDR3: TGTGCCAGCAGCAAAAACAGCGAGCAGTACTTC. Protein: CASSKNSEQYF.

This clonotype has at least ten counts. The genes are TRBV5-1 and TRBJ1-1; weak D call: TRBD1 (6 bases). The germline CDR1 and CDR2 sequences are SGHRS and YFSETQ. This CDR3 contains 15 residues. The V and J ends lost 2 bases and 2 bases respectively, with 13 bases between them. CDR3 DNA sequence: TGCGCCAGCAGCTTTTCGGGGGGCCTAAACACTGAAGCTTTCTTT. It translates to CASSFSGGLNTEAFF.

The table lists this clonotype with a few counts. The gene calls are TRBV12-3 or TRBV12-4 and TRBJ2-7; tentatively, D is TRBD1 (6 bases). V was pared by 6 bases and J by 3 bases, with 9 bases between. This CDR3 has 12 amino acids. CDR3 residues: CASRDSLYEQYF. For the CDR3, the DNA is TGTGCCAGCAGGGACAGCCTCTACGAGCAGTACTTC.

The rearrangement joins TRBV4-2 to TRBJ1-2; D gene ambiguous. Germline-derived CDR1 and CDR2 are LGHNA and YNFKEQ. The CDR3 runs 13 residues. The ends were cut back, 1 base at V and 8 bases at J, with 11 bases in the middle. The CDR3 reads CASSQGGDGGYTF. Written as DNA, the CDR3 is TGTGCCAGCAGCCAAGGAGGAGATGGGGGCTACACCTTC.

The V gene is TRBV6-2 or TRBV6-3, the J gene TRBJ2-3; a weak D match, TRBD1 (6 bases). CDR1 and CDR2 (germline): MNHEY, SVGEGT. Trimming took off 5 bases at V and 2 bases at J, with 17 bases between the two ends. The CDR3 is made up of 16 amino acids. The CDR3 region is CASSTPNRDPTDTQYF. The CDR3 DNA follows: TGTGCCAGCAGTACTCCGAACAGGGATCCCACAGATACGCAGTATTTT.

The chain uses TRBV11-2 and TRBJ2-5, with TRBD2 as a possible D gene (6 bases). The CDR3 consists of 18 residues. Trimming took off 4 bases at V and 3 bases at J, with 24 bases between the two ends. From germline, CDR1 is SGHAT and CDR2 FQNNGV. The CDR3 bases are TGTGCCAGCAGCTCAATGGCACCCTGGGTCGGGAGAAAAGAGACCCAGTACTTC. This encodes CASSSMAPWVGRKETQYF.

The table lists this clonotype with a few counts. The chain joins TRBV5-1 to TRBJ2-7; 8 positions match TRBD2. Germline V lookup: CDR1 SGHRS, CDR2 YFSETQ. V shed 3 bases and J 5 bases; nucleotides not matched to a gene: 10. This CDR3 has 15 residues. In nucleotides, the CDR3 is TGCGCCAGCAGCTCGAACGGACTAGCTGGGGACGAGCAGTACTTC. It yields the protein CASSSNGLAGDEQYF.

V and J are TRBV10-3 and TRBJ2-7, with 10 bases matching TRBD1. The CDR3 contains 14 residues. The germline gives CDR1 ENHRY, CDR2 SYGVKD. CDR3 protein: CASRRGQGAYEQYF. The CDR3 DNA reads as TGTGCTTCAAGGAGAGGACAGGGGGCCTACGAGCAGTACTTC.

This clonotype appeared many times. V gene TRBV5-1 combines with J gene TRBJ2-5, with 10 bases identical to TRBD2. Germline V gene data show CDR1 as SGHRS and CDR2 as YFSETQ. The CDR3 contains 18 residues. With 4 bases clipped from V and 2 bases from J, the junction kept 14 bases outside the gene matches. This chain's CDR3 is CASSPGTLAGVNQETQYF. DNA for the CDR3: TGCGCCAGCAGCCCCGGTACCCTAGCGGGGGTGAATCAAGAGACCCAGTACTTC. Supplemented by reference TRBV5-1 and TRBJ2-5, the full variable domain reads KAGVTQTPRYLIKTRGQQVTLSCSPISGHRSVSWYQQTPGQGLQFLFEYFSETQRNKGNFPGRFSGRQFSNSRSEMNVSTLELGDSALYLCASSPGTLAGVNQETQYFGPGTRLLVL.

V and J are TRBV28 and TRBJ2-2; D remains unclear. Germline lookup yields CDR1 MDHEN and CDR2 SYDVKM. V gave up 11 bases and J gave up 7 bases, with 14 bases separating them. The CDR3 sequence is 12 residues long. CDR3 amino acids: CAAGQANGELFF. The DNA of the CDR3 is TGTGCCGCCGGCCAAGCGAACGGGGAGCTGTTTTTT.

This chain links TRBV10-3 with TRBJ2-2; D remains ambiguous. The CDR3 extends over 14 amino acids. Trimming shortened V by 0 bases and J by 7 bases, and 9 bases separated the two germline ends. The germline CDR1 and CDR2 sequences are ENHRY and SYGVKD. CDR3 bases: TGTGCCATCAGTGAGTCTAACCCTATCGGGGAGCTGTTTTTT. Amino acid sequence: CAISESNPIGELFF.

This clonotype showed up many times. The chain has TRBV12-3 or TRBV12-4 and TRBJ2-3, with D possibly TRBD2 on 6 matching bases. Between the trimmed V and J ends, which lost 6 bases and 1 base, there was a span of 14 bases. The CDR3 has 15 amino acids. CDR3 DNA sequence: TGTGCCAGCAGCCCCCTCGGGACTGGCACAGATACGCAGTATTTT. As protein: CASSPLGTGTDTQYF.

This clonotype was seen more than once but under ten times. V usage is TRBV20-1 and J usage is TRBJ2-1; the D call may be TRBD1 or TRBD2 (5 bases each). The germline V gene encodes CDR1 DFQATT and CDR2 SNEGSKA (reference sequence). Trimming cost V 2 bases and J 3 bases, with 11 bases left between them. This CDR3 spans 14 amino acids. CDR3 nucleotide sequence: TGCAGTGCTAGATCCGGGACCAACTACAATGAGCAGTTCTTC. Translation gives CSARSGTNYNEQFF.

This clonotype was observed many times. The rearrangement joins TRBV20-1 to TRBJ2-4; D gene unclear. Germline values: CDR1 DFQATT, CDR2 SNEGSKA (reference sequence). V gave up 5 bases and J gave up 9 bases, with 11 bases separating them. This CDR3 comprises 11 residues. CDR3 bases: TGCAGTGCTCGCCTCTCGGGCATTCAGTACTTC. Its translation: CSARLSGIQYF.

V usage is TRBV4-3 and J usage is TRBJ2-3, with D possibly TRBD1 on 7 matching bases. This CDR3 comprises 13 residues. Between the trimmed V and J ends, which lost 4 bases and 5 bases, there was a span of 10 bases. CDR1 LGHNA and CDR2 YSLEER come from the germline V gene. CDR3 protein: CASSRGTEDTQYF. The CDR3, as DNA: TGCGCCAGCAGCCGCGGGACAGAAGATACGCAGTATTTT.

The chain recombines TRBV28 with TRBJ2-7; 9 bases agree with TRBD1. The CDR3 is 13 residues long. CDR1 MDHEN and CDR2 SYDVKM come from the germline V gene. Trimming cost V 7 bases and J 10 bases; bases outside gene matches: 11. The CDR3 sequence: CASNLNRGRAQYF. DNA for the CDR3: TGTGCCAGCAACCTGAACAGGGGGCGCGCCCAGTACTTC. Full variable domain (remainder filled in from reference TRBV28 and TRBJ2-7): DVKVTQSSRYLVKRTGEKVFLECVQDMDHENMFWYRQDPGLGLRLIYFSYDVKMKEKGDIPEGYSVSREKKERFSLILESASTNQTSMYLCASNLNRGRAQYFGPGTRLTVT.

This clonotype was counted many times. This chain links TRBV5-6 with TRBJ2-7; D is uncertain. The CDR3 runs to 14 residues. The germline V and J ends were trimmed by 4 bases and 0 bases, with 11 bases remaining between them. Germline V CDR1 and CDR2: SGHDT, YYEEEE. The CDR3 nucleotides are TGTGCCAGCAGCCTTACTGGGAACTCCTACGAGCAGTACTTC. Protein: CASSLTGNSYEQYF.

This sequence joins TRBV5-1 and TRBJ2-1; D may be TRBD2 (5 bases). CDR1 is SGHRS and CDR2 is YFSETQ in the germline V gene. The ends were cut back, 5 bases at V and 3 bases at J, with 15 bases in the middle. The CDR3 covers 15 residues. CDR3 in DNA: TGCGCCAGCAGTCCCGGAGGTCCACGCTACAATGAGCAGTTCTTC. Its translation: CASSPGGPRYNEQFF.

The chain recombines TRBV4-3 with TRBJ2-1; possibly TRBD1 for D (6 bases). The CDR3 has 14 amino acids. Trimming took 3 bases from V and 3 from J, leaving 9 bases between them. CDR1 and CDR2 from the germline V gene are LGHNA and YSLEER. CDR3 region: CASSQGTHYNEQFF. CDR3 bases: TGCGCCAGCAGCCAGGGGACACACTACAATGAGCAGTTCTTC.

The chain couples TRBV29-1 to TRBJ1-4; D is undetermined. The CDR3 sequence is 12 residues long. The germline V and J ends were trimmed by 0 bases and 10 bases, with 9 bases remaining between them. CDR1 and CDR2 (germline): SQVTM, ANQGSEA. The CDR3: CSVEDQLRKLFF. In nucleotides, the CDR3 is TGCAGCGTTGAAGATCAGCTGCGAAAACTGTTTTTT.